A selection of T cell receptor beta chains follows, all from one sample in a study of shared T cell receptors in the human thymus. Profiling relied on immunoSEQ multiplex PCR, and the TCRdb table lists in-frame clones only, not all of them. The repertoire holds just under 550,000 clones, with approximately 80% as singletons. The data also belong to a second study, concerning human thymus T cells.

Specimen: thymocytes. Every receptor here comes from a boy in the first two years of life with a congenital heart defect. CDR3s include the opening cysteine and the closing phenylalanine or tryptophan. The order of the fields is V gene, D gene, clone size, J gene, CDR3 DNA, CDR3 protein. The D gene is left open where the match is weak. Only part of the rows carry a size: once, few, many, or a class if the clone is expanded.

v_call: TRBV4-3
d_call: -
clone_size: -
j_call: TRBJ2-7
cdr3_nt: TGCGCCAGCAGCCAAGATGCAGGGTCCCGGACATCGGGGGTGCGCGAGCAGTACTTC
cdr3_aa: CASSQDAGSRTSGVREQYF

v_call: TRBV7-2
d_call: TRBD2
clone_size: -
j_call: TRBJ2-2
cdr3_nt: TGTGCCAGCAGCTTAACAGCGGGGATAGTGAACACCGGGGAGCTGTTTTTT
cdr3_aa: CASSLTAGIVNTGELFF

v_call: TRBV27
d_call: TRBD1
clone_size: -
j_call: TRBJ2-2
cdr3_nt: TGTGCCAGCAGTTTAAGGGGGCGCGGCACCGGGGAGCTGTTTTTT
cdr3_aa: CASSLRGRGTGELFF

v_call: TRBV2
d_call: TRBD1
clone_size: -
j_call: TRBJ2-7
cdr3_nt: TGTGCCAGCAGCCTCGGGACAGGGGTGAGGGAGCAGTACTTC
cdr3_aa: CASSLGTGVREQYF

v_call: TRBV28
d_call: -
clone_size: -
j_call: TRBJ1-1
cdr3_nt: TGTGCCAGCAGTTTATCAAGGGGGGGGCTATCGAACACTGAAGCTTTCTTT
cdr3_aa: CASSLSRGGLSNTEAFF

v_call: TRBV6-1
d_call: TRBD2
clone_size: -
j_call: TRBJ2-1
cdr3_nt: TGTGCCAGCAGTAAAGCCCCCCCTAGCGGGAAATACAATGAGCAGTTCTTC
cdr3_aa: CASSKAPPSGKYNEQFF

v_call: TRBV19
d_call: TRBD1
clone_size: few
j_call: TRBJ1-4
cdr3_nt: TGTGCCAGTAGTATAGCCCCAGGAAGGGGGCGGTTCGGAACTAATGAAAAACTGTTTTTT
cdr3_aa: CASSIAPGRGRFGTNEKLFF

v_call: TRBV10-1
d_call: -
clone_size: -
j_call: TRBJ2-1
cdr3_nt: TGCGCCAGCAGTGACGGACTTGCGAGCTCCTACAATGAGCAGTTCTTC
cdr3_aa: CASSDGLASSYNEQFF

v_call: TRBV28
d_call: -
clone_size: -
j_call: TRBJ2-7
cdr3_nt: TGTGCCAGCAGTCCACGGGGGGCCGTGCTTTTTTCCTACGAGCAGTACTTC
cdr3_aa: CASSPRGAVLFSYEQYF

v_call: TRBV4-1
d_call: TRBD2
clone_size: once
j_call: TRBJ2-3
cdr3_nt: TGCGCCAGCAGCCGAGGCCTAGCGGGTGGGGGCACAGATACGCAGTATTTT
cdr3_aa: CASSRGLAGGGTDTQYF

v_call: TRBV4-2
d_call: TRBD2
clone_size: few
j_call: TRBJ2-7
cdr3_nt: TGTGCCAGCAGCCAAGATACTAGCGGGAGGTTTTACGAGCAGTACTTC
cdr3_aa: CASSQDTSGRFYEQYF

v_call: TRBV2
d_call: TRBD1
clone_size: -
j_call: TRBJ1-1
cdr3_nt: TGTGCCAGCAGTGCCCAAAGGGGACAGGGAAGTGTGAACACTGAAGCTTTCTTT
cdr3_aa: CASSAQRGQGSVNTEAFF

v_call: TRBV29-1
d_call: TRBD2
clone_size: -
j_call: TRBJ2-1
cdr3_nt: TGCAGCGTTGTTATTGCCGGGACTAGCGGGGATTCCTACAATGAGCAGTTCTTC
cdr3_aa: CSVVIAGTSGDSYNEQFF

v_call: TRBV2
d_call: -
clone_size: once
j_call: TRBJ1-1
cdr3_nt: TGTGCCAGCAGTACACTCCTCTCCGGGACAAAGAACACTGAAGCTTTCTTT
cdr3_aa: CASSTLLSGTKNTEAFF

v_call: TRBV15
d_call: -
clone_size: -
j_call: TRBJ1-2
cdr3_nt: TGTGCCACCAGCAGAGGTGAACAGGCCAACTATGGCTACACCTTC
cdr3_aa: CATSRGEQANYGYTF

v_call: TRBV11-2
d_call: -
clone_size: -
j_call: TRBJ2-1
cdr3_nt: TGTGCCAGCAGCTCGCGGGGTAATGAGCAGTTCTTC
cdr3_aa: CASSSRGNEQFF

v_call: TRBV4-1
d_call: -
clone_size: few
j_call: TRBJ2-1
cdr3_nt: TGCGCCAGCAGCCAATTCGTCCTGGGCCACCCGAGCTCCTACAATGAGCAGTTCTTC
cdr3_aa: CASSQFVLGHPSSYNEQFF

v_call: TRBV15
d_call: -
clone_size: -
j_call: TRBJ2-7
cdr3_nt: TGTGCCACCAGCAGGGACATGGCCTACGAGCAGTACTTC
cdr3_aa: CATSRDMAYEQYF

v_call: TRBV9
d_call: TRBD2
clone_size: -
j_call: TRBJ2-7
cdr3_nt: TGTGCCAGCAGCGCCCTAAGACTAGCGGGACTCTACGAGCAGTACTTC
cdr3_aa: CASSALRLAGLYEQYF

v_call: TRBV28
d_call: -
clone_size: -
j_call: TRBJ1-1
cdr3_nt: TGTGCCAGCAGTTCCGCGGGAAGGTCGTGGACTGAAGCTTTCTTT
cdr3_aa: CASSSAGRSWTEAFF

v_call: TRBV25-1
d_call: -
clone_size: -
j_call: TRBJ1-2
cdr3_nt: TGTGCCAGCAGTGAATCCCTCTCCGGGGGGAAATTGGATGGCTACACCTTC
cdr3_aa: CASSESLSGGKLDGYTF

v_call: TRBV10-3
d_call: TRBD1
clone_size: -
j_call: TRBJ1-4
cdr3_nt: TGTGCCATCAGTGAGTCCACGACAGGGTTGCGCGAAAAACTGTTTTTT
cdr3_aa: CAISESTTGLREKLFF

v_call: TRBV29-1
d_call: -
clone_size: -
j_call: TRBJ1-4
cdr3_nt: TGCAGCGTTGAAGACAGGGCGAACGAAAAACTGTTTTTT
cdr3_aa: CSVEDRANEKLFF

v_call: TRBV15
d_call: TRBD1
clone_size: -
j_call: TRBJ2-7
cdr3_nt: TGTGCCACCAGCAGATCCCGCACCCCGGGACAGGGCATCTACGAGCAGTACTTC
cdr3_aa: CATSRSRTPGQGIYEQYF

v_call: TRBV10-3
d_call: -
clone_size: -
j_call: TRBJ1-1
cdr3_nt: TGTGCCATCAGTGGGGCCCAGAAGAGGGACACTGAAGCTTTCTTT
cdr3_aa: CAISGAQKRDTEAFF

v_call: TRBV5-1
d_call: -
clone_size: once
j_call: TRBJ1-1
cdr3_nt: TGCGCCAGCAGCTTGGCCGAGGCTCAACAGGGTGAAGCTTTCTTT
cdr3_aa: CASSLAEAQQGEAFF

v_call: TRBV5-1
d_call: TRBD2
clone_size: -
j_call: TRBJ2-1
cdr3_nt: TGCGCCAGCAGCCCGAGACTAGCGGGAGTCCCTGAGCAGTTCTTC
cdr3_aa: CASSPRLAGVPEQFF

v_call: TRBV5-6
d_call: TRBD1
clone_size: once
j_call: TRBJ2-7
cdr3_nt: TGTGCCAGCAGCTATTTCTGGCGCGGACAGGGGGCCTACGAGCAGTACTTC
cdr3_aa: CASSYFWRGQGAYEQYF

v_call: TRBV7-4
d_call: -
clone_size: -
j_call: TRBJ2-5
cdr3_nt: TGTGCCAGCAGCCCCCTAGGCCAAGAGACCCAGTACTTC
cdr3_aa: CASSPLGQETQYF

v_call: TRBV5-5
d_call: -
clone_size: few
j_call: TRBJ2-6
cdr3_nt: TGTGCCAGCAGCTTGGCAGGGTCTGGGGCCAACGTCCTGACTTTC
cdr3_aa: CASSLAGSGANVLTF

v_call: TRBV7-2
d_call: TRBD1
clone_size: few
j_call: TRBJ1-3
cdr3_nt: TGTGCCAGCAGCCCGCGACAGGGTACTGGAAACACCATATATTTT
cdr3_aa: CASSPRQGTGNTIYF

v_call: TRBV2
d_call: -
clone_size: once
j_call: TRBJ2-3
cdr3_nt: TGTGCCAGCAGGAAGCGGGCTGGTCGGGGCACAGATACGCAGTATTTT
cdr3_aa: CASRKRAGRGTDTQYF

v_call: TRBV9
d_call: TRBD1
clone_size: -
j_call: TRBJ1-2
cdr3_nt: TGTGCCAGCAGCGTAGCTGGGCAGGGGGGAGTCTATGGCTACACCTTC
cdr3_aa: CASSVAGQGGVYGYTF

v_call: TRBV11-2
d_call: -
clone_size: -
j_call: TRBJ2-7
cdr3_nt: TGTGCCAGCAACTCTGGACTTCCCCCCTACGAGCAGTACTTC
cdr3_aa: CASNSGLPPYEQYF

v_call: TRBV4-3
d_call: -
clone_size: -
j_call: TRBJ2-7
cdr3_nt: TGCGCCAGCAGCCAAGATTGGCAGTCCAGGGGTTATTACGAGCAGTACTTC
cdr3_aa: CASSQDWQSRGYYEQYF

v_call: TRBV18
d_call: TRBD2
clone_size: -
j_call: TRBJ2-1
cdr3_nt: TGTGCCAGCTCACCACCGGGGTCGGCCCCGACTAGCGGGAGACTGGCCCATGAGCAGTTCTTC
cdr3_aa: CASSPPGSAPTSGRLAHEQFF

v_call: TRBV15
d_call: -
clone_size: -
j_call: TRBJ1-1
cdr3_nt: TGTGCCACCAGCAGAGATTATTTACGTCGCGCCGACACTGAAGCTTTCTTT
cdr3_aa: CATSRDYLRRADTEAFF

v_call: TRBV29-1
d_call: TRBD2
clone_size: -
j_call: TRBJ2-1
cdr3_nt: TGCAGCGTGGGTTTAGCGGGAGAAGTCTACAATGAGCAGTTCTTC
cdr3_aa: CSVGLAGEVYNEQFF

v_call: TRBV4-3
d_call: -
clone_size: -
j_call: TRBJ2-7
cdr3_nt: TGCGCCAGCAGCCTTTATCCGTCCGACGAGCAGTACTTC
cdr3_aa: CASSLYPSDEQYF

v_call: TRBV6-6
d_call: TRBD2
clone_size: -
j_call: TRBJ2-5
cdr3_nt: TGTGCCAGTACCGAAGCGGGAGTAGTAGAGACCCAGTACTTC
cdr3_aa: CASTEAGVVETQYF

v_call: TRBV7-8
d_call: -
clone_size: -
j_call: TRBJ2-7
cdr3_nt: TGTGCCAGCAGCCGACTGATACTCCCCTACGAGCAGTACTTC
cdr3_aa: CASSRLILPYEQYF

v_call: TRBV4-2
d_call: -
clone_size: -
j_call: TRBJ1-2
cdr3_nt: TGTGCCAGCAGCCAAGAAGGGGTCGGGAACTATGGCTACACCTTC
cdr3_aa: CASSQEGVGNYGYTF

v_call: TRBV29-1
d_call: -
clone_size: -
j_call: TRBJ1-4
cdr3_nt: TGCAGCGTTTCGACAGCTGAAAAACTGTTTTTT
cdr3_aa: CSVSTAEKLFF